This record concerns one TCR beta chain sequence. Assay: immunoSEQ multiplex PCR; the TCRdb copy retains only in-frame clones and omits some. The table includes over 1.5 million clones, 95% to 99% detected once. The data derive from a study of shared clonotypes between healthy human individuals. Germline CDR1 reads MNHEY; CDR2 reads SMNVEV (reference sequence). CDR3 length: 16 residues. V gave up 0 bases and J gave up 3 bases, with 15 bases separating them. This sequence originates from a man aged 25 to 45 in good health. The sample comprised naive CD4+ T cells sorted from blood. The subset was: CD45RA+ positively selected. V gene TRBV27 combines with J gene TRBJ2-7, with D perhaps being TRBD1 or TRBD2 (6 bases each). DNA of the CDR3: TGTGCCAGCAGTTTATCGTCCGGGGGCAGAGACTACGAGCAGTACTTC. Protein sequence: CASSLSSGGRDYEQYF.